This T cell receptor beta chain was captured by sequencing in a study of early T cells in non-severe SARS-CoV-2 infection. TCRdb itself ran the 5' RACE reads through MiXCR, one entry per CDR3 protein. The repertoire holds tens of thousands of distinct CDR3 sequences, 14% to 15% seen once, with less than 7% in the top ten. CDR3 size: 14 residues. Trimming removed 5 bases from V and 5 bases from J; junction bases left unmatched: 8. CDR1 and CDR2 from the germline V gene are SEHNR and FQNEAQ (reference sequence). The table lists this clonotype with a few counts. Material: whole blood. This chain connects TRBV7-9 to TRBJ1-1; TRBD1 agrees at 7 bases. The sequence was obtained from an adult who was a healthcare worker with PCR-confirmed SARS-CoV-2 infection or an uninfected control (not recorded which). The CDR3 DNA reads as TGTGCCAGCAGCCTACAGGGGCTAGGTACTGAAGCTTTCTTT. Its protein product is CASSLQGLGTEAFF. The full variable domain, with the rest looked up from reference TRBV7-9 and TRBJ1-1, is DTGVSQNPRHKITKRGQNVTFRCDPISEHNRLYWYRQTLGQGPEFLTYFQNEAQLEKSRLLSDRFSAERPKGSFSTLEIQRTEQGDSAMYLCASSLQGLGTEAFFGQGTRLTVV.